The 25 T cell receptor beta chains reported below all come from one sample, sequenced in a study of response to subunit inactivated influenza vaccine. Using its own MiXCR run on the RT-PCR reads, TCRdb lists one record per CDR3 protein. The data show 550,000 to 650,000 distinct CDR3 sequences, with 12% seen just once and more than 8.5% held by the top ten. The sample was PBMCs from blood, taken on the day of vaccination. Receptors originate from a man aged 50 or older who received an inactivated influenza vaccine.

In its sample, this clonotype was seen once. The chain carries TRBV6-2 or TRBV6-3 and TRBJ1-1; 7 bases agree with TRBD1. The germline V gene encodes CDR1 MNHEY and CDR2 SVGEGT. CDR3 size: 14 residues. The V and J ends lost 2 bases and 1 base, in that order; junction bases with no gene match: 1. CDR3 coding DNA: TGTGCCAGCAGTTACGGGACAGCGAACACTGAAGCTTTCTTT. Protein sequence: CASSYGTANTEAFF.

The chain uses TRBV18 and TRBJ2-7, with D perhaps matching TRBD1 (5 bases). Germline V gene sequence: CDR1 KGHSH, CDR2 LQKENI. There are 12 residues in the CDR3. V lost 6 bases, J lost 6 bases, and 12 bases lay in between. DNA for the CDR3: TGTGCCAGCTCGAAGGCAGGGCGCGAGCAGTACTTC. It is translated as CASSKAGREQYF. The full variable domain, with the rest looked up from reference TRBV18 and TRBJ2-7, is NAGVMQNPRHLVRRRGQEARLRCSPMKGHSHVYWYRQLPEEGLKFMVYLQKENIIDESGMPKERFSAEFPKEGPSILRIQQVVRGDSAAYFCASSKAGREQYFGPGTRLTVT.

In its sample, this clonotype was seen a few times. This sequence joins TRBV10-3 and TRBJ2-5; D call uncertain. Germline lookup yields CDR1 ENHRY and CDR2 SYGVKD. The V gene lost 0 bases and the J gene lost 4 bases, with 9 bases spanning the gap. This CDR3 has 14 residues. CDR3 sequence (DNA): TGTGCCATCAGTGAGTCCACAAACATAGAGACCCAGTACTTC. It is translated as CAISESTNIETQYF.

This sequence joins TRBV3-1 and TRBJ2-2; possibly TRBD2 for D (6 bases). This CDR3 has 13 residues. Germline V CDR1 and CDR2: LGHDT, YNNKEL (reference sequence). The ends were cut back, 4 bases at V and 6 bases at J, with 9 bases in the middle. The DNA of the CDR3 is TGTGCCAGCAGCCTCATAGCGGCCGGGGAGCTGTTTTTT. Residues: CASSLIAAGELFF.

This clonotype was seen a few times. The chain joins TRBV29-1 to TRBJ2-2; D remains ambiguous. The V gene's germline CDR1 is SQVTM and CDR2 ANQGSEA. This CDR3 is 11 amino acids long. Trimming removed 7 bases at V and 3 bases at J, with 6 bases between. CDR3 in DNA: TGCAGCGCAACAGACACCGGGGAGCTGTTTTTT. As protein: CSATDTGELFF.

This clonotype was seen at least ten times. The chain uses TRBV10-3 and TRBJ1-2, with 7 bases that match TRBD1. CDR1 and CDR2 (germline): ENHRY, SYGVKD. CDR3 length: 11 residues. CDR3 nucleotides: TGTGTCTCCAGGGACAGCGTAGGCTACACCTTC. It codes for CVSRDSVGYTF.

J is TRBJ2-7 and V is TRBV29-1, with 11 bases aligning to TRBD2. Trimming took 7 bases from V and 3 from J; bases not matched to a gene: 8. Germline CDR1 reads SQVTM; CDR2 reads ANQGSEA. The CDR3 has 14 residues. Here the CDR3 reads CSAALLAGGYEQYF. As DNA, the CDR3 is TGCAGCGCTGCCCTGCTAGCGGGAGGCTACGAGCAGTACTTC.

The sample holds a few counts of this clonotype. V gene TRBV7-2 combines with J gene TRBJ2-7, with TRBD2 identical over 7 bases. V lost 8 bases to trimming and J lost 6 bases; unmatched junction nucleotides: 7. CDR3 length equals 12 residues. Germline-derived CDR1 and CDR2 are SGHTA and FQGNSA. CDR3 sequence (DNA): TGTGCCAGCGGCCGGGGGACTATCGAGCAGTACTTC. Protein product: CASGRGTIEQYF.

The V and J genes are TRBV12-3 or TRBV12-4 and TRBJ1-3; 7 nucleotides align to TRBD1. The junction had 8 bases not matched to a gene; V was cut back by 6 bases and J by 0 bases. The CDR3 is 16 residues long. In DNA form, the CDR3 reads TGTGCCAGCAGCAGGACAGGAGGAAGCTCTGGAAACACCATATATTTT. This translates into CASSRTGGSSGNTIYF.

This clonotype was picked up a small number of times. The chain links TRBV5-5 to TRBJ1-1; D unresolved. Germline V CDR1 and CDR2: SGHKS, YYEKEE (reference sequence). The V end lost 0 bases, the J end lost 7 bases, and 10 bases lay between the germline ends. This CDR3 spans 13 amino acids. The CDR3: CASSLGVGSEAFF. Written as DNA, the CDR3 is TGTGCCAGCAGCTTGGGAGTCGGTAGTGAAGCTTTCTTT. Complete variable domain (other parts from reference TRBV5-5 and TRBJ1-1): DAGVTQSPTHLIKTRGQQVTLRCSPISGHKSVSWYQQVLGQGPQFIFQYYEKEERGRGNFPDRFSARQFPNYSSELNVNALLLGDSALYLCASSLGVGSEAFFGQGTRLTVV.

The gene calls are TRBV4-3 and TRBJ2-1, with no clear D. Germline values: CDR1 LGHNA, CDR2 YSLEER. Trimming stripped 1 base from V and 9 bases from J, with 16 bases between. The CDR3 has 15 amino acids. CDR3 region: CASSQGKGWAGEQFF. CDR3 in DNA: TGCGCCAGCAGCCAAGGGAAGGGTTGGGCAGGTGAGCAGTTCTTC.

The V gene is TRBV5-1, the J gene TRBJ2-5; D is unresolved. This CDR3 spans 13 amino acids. Per germline, CDR1 SGHRS and CDR2 YFSETQ. V dropped 4 bases and J dropped 3 bases, with 10 bases sitting between them. DNA of the CDR3: TGCGCCAGCAGCCAAACGTATAAAGAGACCCAGTACTTC. Protein sequence: CASSQTYKETQYF.

This clonotype showed up many times. V gene TRBV28 combines with J gene TRBJ1-2, with 7 nucleotides matching TRBD1. This CDR3 region has 12 residues. The V and J ends lost 3 bases and 8 bases, in that order; junction bases with no gene match: 3. The germline V gene encodes CDR1 MDHEN and CDR2 SYDVKM. The CDR3 sequence is CASSFPGGGYTF. CDR3 bases: TGTGCCAGCAGTTTTCCAGGGGGAGGCTACACCTTC.

The chain carries TRBV20-1 and TRBJ1-2; 9 bases map to TRBD1. V shed 0 bases and J 0 bases; nucleotides not matched to a gene: 8. Germline CDR1 DFQATT, CDR2 SNEGSKA (reference sequence). The CDR3 sequence is 17 residues long. The CDR3 DNA is TGCAGTGCTAGAGATGCTAGGACAGGGGTCGCTAACTATGGCTACACCTTC. As protein: CSARDARTGVANYGYTF.

This rearrangement joins TRBV20-1 to TRBJ1-1; D gene unclear. V gave up 3 bases and J gave up 0 bases, with 11 bases separating them. In germline, CDR1 is DFQATT, CDR2 SNEGSKA (reference sequence). This CDR3 is 14 amino acids long. CDR3 sequence: CSARGRNLNTEAFF. The CDR3 DNA reads as TGCAGTGCTAGGGGGAGGAATTTGAACACTGAAGCTTTCTTT.

This clonotype showed up many times. The J gene is TRBJ2-2, the V gene TRBV7-9, with D tentatively TRBD1 (6 bases). V lost 9 bases and J lost 0, with 11 bases in between. This CDR3 region has 14 residues. The germline gives CDR1 SEHNR, CDR2 FQNEAQ (reference sequence). CDR3: CASPGTSNTGELFF. The CDR3 nucleotides are TGTGCCAGTCCCGGGACATCGAACACCGGGGAGCTGTTTTTT.

The rearrangement links TRBV9 to TRBJ1-2; D is unresolved. The ends were cut back, 0 bases at V and 0 bases at J, with 9 bases in the middle. This CDR3 contains 15 residues. CDR1 is SGDLS and CDR2 is YYNGEE in the germline V gene. The CDR3 sequence: CASSVATAANYGYTF. The DNA for the CDR3 is TGTGCCAGCAGCGTAGCTACGGCAGCTAACTATGGCTACACCTTC.

This clonotype was found a few times. The chain combines TRBV20-1 with TRBJ2-1; 8 positions match TRBD2. With 0 bases clipped from V and 0 bases from J, the junction kept 10 bases outside the gene matches. The CDR3 consists of 18 residues. The germline V gene encodes CDR1 DFQATT and CDR2 SNEGSKA (reference sequence). The DNA of the CDR3 is TGCAGTGCTAGAGACGGGCGACTAGCGAGAAGCTCCTACAATGAGCAGTTCTTC. Translation: CSARDGRLARSSYNEQFF.

This clonotype was seen many times. V is TRBV18 and J is TRBJ2-1; 7 bases match TRBD2. With V trimmed by 1 base and J by 5 bases, 8 bases remained unmatched. The CDR3 is 16 residues long. CDR1 and CDR2 from the germline V gene are KGHSH and LQKENI. CDR3 coding DNA: TGTGCCAGCTCACCACAGGAGCGGGGCTTGAACAATGAGCAGTTCTTC. Protein sequence: CASSPQERGLNNEQFF. Using reference TRBV18 and TRBJ2-1 for the parts outside the CDR3, the full variable domain is NAGVMQNPRHLVRRRGQEARLRCSPMKGHSHVYWYRQLPEEGLKFMVYLQKENIIDESGMPKERFSAEFPKEGPSILRIQQVVRGDSAAYFCASSPQERGLNNEQFFGPGTRLTVL.

Many counts were recorded for this clonotype. This sequence joins TRBV12-3 or TRBV12-4 and TRBJ2-7; D could derive from TRBD1 or TRBD2 (5 bases each). The ends were cut back, 1 base at V and 4 bases at J, with 17 bases in the middle. This CDR3 contains 16 residues. DNA for the CDR3: TGTGCCAGCAGTTTAGAGGAGTCCGGGACCACATACGAGCAGTACTTC. Translation gives CASSLEESGTTYEQYF.

The rearrangement uses TRBV4-3 and TRBJ2-7; no definite D call. CDR3 length equals 13 residues. Per germline, CDR1 LGHNA and CDR2 YSLEER. The germline V and J ends were trimmed by 0 bases and 3 bases, with 6 bases remaining between them. CDR3 region: CASSQERDYEQYF. The CDR3, as DNA: TGCGCCAGCAGCCAAGAAAGGGACTACGAGCAGTACTTC.

The sample holds a few counts of this clonotype. The rearrangement links TRBV6-1 to TRBJ2-3, with 8 bases fitting TRBD1. The CDR3 contains 15 residues. J lost 2 bases, V lost 6 bases, and 7 bases had no gene match. Germline loops: CDR1 MNHNS, CDR2 SASEGT. This CDR3 reads CASRMTGAFTDTQYF. In DNA form, the CDR3 reads TGTGCCAGCAGGATGACAGGGGCCTTCACAGATACGCAGTATTTT.

The gene calls are TRBV12-3 or TRBV12-4 and TRBJ2-4; 11 bases fit TRBD2. Unmatched junction bases numbered 6, after V lost 5 bases and J lost 6 bases. The CDR3 runs to 15 residues. CDR3 sequence (DNA): TGTGCCAGCAGTCTTAGCGGGGGGGCCCTAAACATTCAGTACTTC. Protein: CASSLSGGALNIQYF.

V and J are TRBV2 and TRBJ2-1; D gene unclear. The CDR3 runs 13 residues. The ends were cut back, 1 base at V and 9 bases at J, with 10 bases in the middle. The V gene's germline CDR1 is SNHLY and CDR2 FYNNEI. CDR3 coding DNA: TGTGCCAGCAGTGAAGGGTTGTTTGGTGAGCAGTTCTTC. Translation gives CASSEGLFGEQFF.

This clonotype was observed at least ten times. This rearrangement joins TRBV10-3 to TRBJ2-1; D is unresolved. The CDR3 consists of 15 residues. In germline, CDR1 is ENHRY, CDR2 SYGVKD. Trimming removed 6 bases from V and 0 bases from J, with 12 bases in between. The CDR3 sequence: CAIRPAISSYNEQFF. The DNA of the CDR3 is TGTGCCATCAGACCCGCGATAAGCTCCTACAATGAGCAGTTCTTC.